This T cell receptor (beta chain) was captured by sequencing in a study of OX40 agonist ivuxolimab in advanced cancers. Study-wide background: Anti-PD-1, anti-PD-L1 or anti-CTLA-4 therapy given earlier was allowed, and 30% to 45% had some. Overall study findings and caveats: At 0.1 to 3.0 mg/kg, clonal expansion of CD4+ and CD8+ blood T cells had occurred by week 6.

Assay: immunoSEQ multiplex PCR; the TCRdb copy retains only in-frame clones and omits some. The table lists more than 30,000 clones, more than 65% of them singletons. The germline gives CDR1 MNHNY, CDR2 SVGAGI (reference sequence). The J segment lost 9 bases and the V segment lost 1 base, leaving 2 bases of the junction unmatched. CDR3 length: 13 amino acids. Autoimmune disease history or systemic immunosuppression led to patient exclusion. The study sampled blood at baseline, cycle 4 day 1, and cycle 7 day 1. On this clone: Its antigen is undetermined.

The input for sequencing was CD4+ or CD8+ T cells sorted from blood, taken in a trial of the OX40 agonist ivuxolimab. The rearrangement uses TRBV6-6 and TRBJ2-1, with 8 bases matching TRBD1. The clonotype originates from an adult with an advanced solid tumor such as melanoma, head and neck, liver or kidney cancer. The CDR3 sequence: CASSYLQGGEQFF. The CDR3 nucleotides are TGTGCCAGCAGTTACTTACAGGGGGGTGAGCAGTTCTTC.